Sequencing of this TCR beta chain was carried out in a study of neoadjuvant nivolumab and ipilimumab in lung cancer. The repertoire was sequenced with immunoSEQ multiplex PCR; TCRdb's copy has only in-frame clones and lacks some. The data hold some 20,000 clones, with 60% to 85% observed a single time. The study, taken as a whole, reports: Compared with tumor-adjacent uninvolved lung, resected tumors showed greater richness and clonality.

This clone has just one count. Its antigen remains unknown. In germline, CDR1 is GTSNPN, CDR2 SVGIG (reference sequence). Trimming pared 4 bases from V and 3 bases from J, leaving 12 bases between. CDR3 length equals 14 residues. The sequence was collected from an adult with non-small cell lung cancer. This specimen consisted of tumor tissue, obtained after neoadjuvant nivolumab, alone or with ipilimumab, at or shortly before surgery. The chain links TRBV30 to TRBJ2-2, with D possibly being TRBD1 (5 bases). The CDR3, as DNA: TGTGCCTGGACGGAATTAGGGGACACCGGGGAGCTGTTTTTT. Residues: CAWTELGDTGELFF.